This T cell receptor beta chain was retrieved from a study of cytomegalovirus exposure and HLA in healthy donors. For the study at large: Earlier work reported approximately 110 million unique TCR beta sequences from approximately 180 million T cells. Findings and caveats of the study: Common viral pathogens were later found to be apparently linked to several of the most significant clusters.

Concerning this clone itself: Antigen specificity is unknown.

V gave up 5 bases and J gave up 7 bases; unmatched junction bases: 22. The CDR3 has 18 amino acids. Germline assignment: CDR1 ENHRY and CDR2 SYGVKD. With 60 Vbeta and 13 Jbeta primers, the PCR was carried out. The repertoire was sequenced with immunoSEQ multiplex PCR; TCRdb's copy has only in-frame clones and lacks some. In the table there are 100,000 to 150,000 clones, roughly 15% of which are singletons. The material sequenced was PBMCs. The V call is TRBV10-3, the J call TRBJ1-2; 7 bases are a match to TRBD1. This clonotype was sampled from a female donor in good health and CMV-seropositive. The CDR3, as DNA: TGTGCCATCAGTTCACCCGGAGGACAGGTCGAATTTAGTGGTGGCTACACCTTC. It yields the protein CAISSPGGQVEFSGGYTF.